A selection of T cell receptor beta chains follows, all from one sample in a study of early T cells in non-severe SARS-CoV-2 infection. TCRdb re-derived calls from the 5' RACE reads in MiXCR, one entry per CDR3 protein. Among around 72,000 distinct CDR3 sequences listed, over 9.5% were seen once. This material consisted of whole blood, taken at baseline. All receptors derive from an adult who was a healthcare worker with PCR-confirmed SARS-CoV-2 infection or an uninfected control (not recorded which). Each CDR3 is given with its conserved first and last residue. The D gene is left open where the match is weak. Not every row has a clone size; where given, it reads once, few, many or a size class.

d_gene | j_gene | v_gene | abundance | CDR3aa | CDR3nt
TRBD1 | TRBJ1-5 | TRBV15 | few | CATSRPGQGNQPQHF | TGTGCCACCAGCAGACCAGGACAGGGGAATCAGCCCCAGCATTTT
NA | TRBJ2-7 | TRBV7-3 | few | CASSPQGSHYEQYF | TGTGCCAGCAGCCCCCAGGGATCCCATTACGAGCAGTACTTC
NA | TRBJ2-4 | TRBV29-1 | NA | CSVERGNIQYF | TGCAGCGTTGAAAGGGGAAACATTCAGTACTTC
NA | TRBJ2-7 | TRBV12-3/TRBV12-4 | many | CASSLWKDSYEQYF | TGTGCCAGCAGTTTATGGAAGGACTCCTACGAGCAGTACTTC
NA | TRBJ2-7 | TRBV5-5 | NA | CASSLESDAYEQYF | TGTGCCAGCAGCTTGGAATCAGACGCCTACGAGCAGTACTTC
TRBD1 | TRBJ2-1 | TRBV7-9 | NA | CASIHRDSPNEQFF | TGTGCCAGCATCCACCGGGACAGTCCCAATGAGCAGTTCTTC
NA | TRBJ1-1 | TRBV9 | NA | CASSVVGTNAEAFF | TGTGCCAGCAGCGTAGTCGGGACAAACGCTGAAGCTTTCTTT
TRBD1 | TRBJ1-1 | TRBV7-9 | few | CASSLIGGGEAFF | TGTGCCAGCAGCCTAATAGGGGGCGGTGAAGCTTTCTTT
NA | TRBJ2-2 | TRBV7-2 | few | CASSPAGVTGELFF | TGTGCCAGCAGCCCCGCAGGGGTAACCGGGGAGCTGTTTTTT
NA | TRBJ1-2 | TRBV18 | many | CASSPNENRGYTF | TGTGCCAGCTCACCCAACGAGAACCGGGGCTACACCTTC
NA | TRBJ1-2 | TRBV6-5 | few | CASSSVVGLGYTF | TGTGCCAGCAGTTCCGTGGTAGGGTTGGGCTACACCTTC
NA | TRBJ2-7 | TRBV11-2 | many | CASSPGWGMGEQYF | TGTGCCAGCAGCCCGGGATGGGGTATGGGAGAGCAGTACTTC